This passage covers 27 T cell receptor beta chains from one sample sequenced in a study of cytomegalovirus exposure and HLA in healthy donors. PCR used 60 Vbeta primers and 13 Jbeta primers. TCRdb's copy holds only in-frame clones and misses some; the assay was immunoSEQ multiplex PCR. The table has over 120,000 clones, around two thirds seen once. The sample comprised PBMCs. The receptor set was obtained from a man younger than 30 in good health and CMV-seropositive.

V is TRBV28 and J is TRBJ1-5, with 9 positions matching TRBD1. Germline loops: CDR1 MDHEN, CDR2 SYDVKM. V was pared by 6 bases and J by 2 bases, with 8 bases of the junction left unmatched. CDR3 size: 16 residues. CDR3 DNA sequence: TGTGCCAGCAGCAGTCTCCGGGACAGGGGCAATCAGCCCCAGCATTTT. Amino acid sequence: CASSSLRDRGNQPQHF.

The gene calls are TRBV10-3 and TRBJ1-4, with no clear D. The CDR3 consists of 14 residues. Germline V gene sequence: CDR1 ENHRY, CDR2 SYGVKD. V was pared by 4 bases and J by 4 bases, with 10 bases between. The CDR3 region has the DNA TGTGCCATCAGTGTTTCTGGGAGTAATGAAAAACTGTTTTTT. This encodes CAISVSGSNEKLFF.

The chain employs TRBV4-2 and TRBJ2-1; no clear D. Between the trimmed V and J ends, which lost 0 bases and 3 bases, there was a span of 9 bases. The CDR3 has 15 amino acids. Germline values: CDR1 LGHNA, CDR2 YNFKEQ. Here the CDR3 reads CASSQESSLYNEQFF. In DNA form, the CDR3 reads TGTGCCAGCAGCCAAGAGAGTTCCCTCTACAATGAGCAGTTCTTC.

The chain employs TRBV6-5 and TRBJ1-5; D possibly corresponds to TRBD1 (5 bases). This CDR3 contains 16 residues. Trimming removed 0 bases from V and 7 bases from J, with 16 bases in between. Germline CDR1 MNHEY, CDR2 SVGAGI. The CDR3 here is CASSYSGAAGDQPQHF. DNA for the CDR3: TGTGCCAGCAGTTACTCCGGGGCCGCGGGGGACCAGCCCCAGCATTTT.

This clone appeared once. The chain links TRBV6-1 to TRBJ2-4; TRBD1 might be the D (6 bases). CDR1 is MNHNS, CDR2 SASEGT, per germline. V was shortened by 1 base and J by 4 bases, with 11 bases between the two germline ends. The CDR3 covers 15 residues. The CDR3 is CASSEDRTVKNIQYF. The DNA of the CDR3 is TGTGCCAGCAGTGAAGACCGGACAGTGAAAAACATTCAGTACTTC.

This clone occurred a few times. The chain recombines TRBV6-5 with TRBJ1-4; the match to TRBD1 covers 8 bases. In germline, CDR1 is MNHEY, CDR2 SVGAGI. There are 15 residues in the CDR3. V dropped 6 bases and J dropped 4; count of bases not matched to a gene: 7. CDR3 in amino acids: CASRERTGINEKLFF. CDR3 DNA sequence: TGTGCCAGCAGAGAACGGACAGGGATTAATGAAAAACTGTTTTTT.

The chain combines TRBV27 with TRBJ2-3; 9 bases fit TRBD2. Germline V gene lookup returns CDR1 MNHEY and CDR2 SMNVEV (reference sequence). V was pared by 3 bases and J by 1 base, with 2 bases of the junction left unmatched. This CDR3 comprises 15 residues. CDR3 sequence reads: CASSFSSGGTDTQYF. CDR3 bases: TGTGCCAGCAGTTTTTCTAGCGGGGGCACAGATACGCAGTATTTT.

The chain couples TRBV4-1 to TRBJ1-1; TRBD1 might be the D (6 bases). Trimming cost V 1 base and J 1 base, with 13 bases left between them. The CDR3 is 16 amino acids. From germline, CDR1 is MGHRA and CDR2 YSYEKL. CDR3 amino acids: CASSQGGRGSNTEAFF. In DNA form, the CDR3 reads TGCGCCAGCAGCCAAGGGGGGAGGGGGTCGAACACTGAAGCTTTCTTT.

The J gene is TRBJ2-7, the V gene TRBV7-9, with D hard to call. CDR1 SEHNR and CDR2 FQNEAQ come from the germline V gene (reference sequence). This CDR3 is 13 amino acids long. Deletions cut 1 base from V and 2 bases from J, with 6 bases between. As DNA, the CDR3 is TGTGCCAGCAGCTTAGTGCAGGCCTACGAGCAGTACTTC. Amino acid sequence: CASSLVQAYEQYF.

The chain carries TRBV6-5 and TRBJ2-5, with TRBD2 matching 8 bases. Trimming took 4 bases from V and 2 from J; bases not matched to a gene: 6. The CDR3 consists of 15 residues. Germline-derived CDR1 and CDR2 are MNHEY and SVGAGI. The CDR3 coding sequence is TGTGCCAGCAGTTTGGCGGGGGGACTGCAAGAGACCCAGTACTTC. Translation: CASSLAGGLQETQYF.

In its sample, this clone was seen once. The chain employs TRBV5-4 and TRBJ2-3; TRBD1 agrees at 7 bases. The V gene end was trimmed by 4 bases and the J gene end by 2 bases; junction bases not matched to a gene: 7. CDR3 length: 15 residues. From germline, CDR1 is SGHNT and CDR2 YYREEE (reference sequence). CDR3 in amino acids: CASSKPQGITDTQYF. The CDR3 DNA reads as TGTGCCAGCAGCAAACCACAGGGGATCACAGATACGCAGTATTTT.

The chain uses TRBV7-3 and TRBJ2-7; weak D call: TRBD2 (6 bases). The CDR3 is made up of 15 amino acids. Trimming took 6 bases from V and 5 from J, leaving 20 bases between them. Germline CDR1 is SGHTA and CDR2 is FQGTGA. CDR3 region: CASRLIGRELDEQYF. In DNA form, the CDR3 reads TGTGCCAGCAGACTTATAGGGCGGGAACTCGACGAGCAGTACTTC.

The chain employs TRBV11-2 and TRBJ2-7; possible D gene TRBD1, 5 bases. Germline lookup yields CDR1 SGHAT and CDR2 FQNNGV. V lost 4 bases, J lost 0 bases, and 16 bases lay in between. The CDR3 covers 16 residues. This chain's CDR3 is CASSSLGASSSYEQYF. In nucleotides, the CDR3 is TGTGCCAGCAGCTCCCTTGGGGCTTCTAGCTCCTACGAGCAGTACTTC.

This clone was counted between two and nine times. The chain recombines TRBV28 with TRBJ2-6; no reliable D call. The CDR3 totals 16 residues. Germline loops: CDR1 MDHEN, CDR2 SYDVKM. V lost 5 bases and J 0 bases, leaving 11 bases between the germline ends. The CDR3 loop reads CASSEMTSSGANVLTF. Here the CDR3 DNA reads TGTGCCAGCAGTGAGATGACTTCCTCTGGGGCCAACGTCCTGACTTTC.

The chain has TRBV10-3 and TRBJ1-5; the D is unclear. This CDR3 is 14 amino acids long. Germline CDR1 is ENHRY and CDR2 is SYGVKD. V was pared by 3 bases and J by 0 bases, with 6 bases between. In DNA, the CDR3 is TGTGCCATCAGTGACAGTAATAGCAATCAGCCCCAGCATTTT. Amino acid sequence: CAISDSNSNQPQHF.

V and J are TRBV10-3 and TRBJ2-2, with D tentatively TRBD1 (6 bases). Trimming pared 9 bases from V and 4 bases from J, leaving 18 bases between. Germline V gives CDR1 ENHRY, CDR2 SYGVKD. CDR3 size: 15 residues. The CDR3 region is CAMKPGTSGTGELFF. The CDR3 nucleotides read TGTGCCATGAAGCCCGGGACATCGGGCACCGGGGAGCTGTTTTTT.

This clone was observed a single time. V gene TRBV5-4 combines with J gene TRBJ2-1; weak D call: TRBD2 (6 bases). The V end lost 4 bases, the J end lost 8 bases, and 22 bases lay between the germline ends. This CDR3 comprises 16 residues. CDR1 is SGHNT, CDR2 YYREEE, per germline (reference sequence). The CDR3 nucleotides are TGTGCCAGCAGCCCATATAGCGGTCGAGGTTCCCATGAGCAGTTCTTC. It yields the protein CASSPYSGRGSHEQFF.

In its sample, this clone was seen a few times. The gene calls are TRBV27 and TRBJ1-5; TRBD1 matches at 8 bases. In germline, CDR1 is MNHEY, CDR2 SMNVEV (reference sequence). There are 14 residues in the CDR3. The V gene end was trimmed by 5 bases and the J gene end by 4 bases; junction bases not matched to a gene: 4. The CDR3 loop reads CASSLTGGNQPQHF. CDR3 nucleotide sequence: TGTGCCAGCAGTCTAACAGGGGGAAATCAGCCCCAGCATTTT.

The rearrangement uses TRBV27 and TRBJ1-3, with D possibly TRBD1 on 6 matching bases. The CDR3 loop spans 13 amino acids. Germline-derived CDR1 and CDR2 are MNHEY and SMNVEV (reference sequence). V lost 5 bases and J lost 4, with 9 bases in between. The DNA of the CDR3 is TGTGCCAGCAGTATTGACAGGGGAAACACCATATATTTT. Translated, it gives CASSIDRGNTIYF.

This clone was seen only a few times. The DNA of the CDR3 is TGTGCCAGCAGCTTAGATGCAGGCACTGAAGCTTTCTTT. Protein product: CASSLDAGTEAFF. V usage is TRBV11-2 and J usage is TRBJ1-1; no reliable D call. The germline V and J ends were trimmed by 0 bases and 4 bases, with 6 bases remaining between them. Germline V gives CDR1 SGHAT, CDR2 FQNNGV. The CDR3 loop spans 13 amino acids.

This sequence joins TRBV7-8 and TRBJ1-6, with 9 bases lining up with TRBD1. Germline V lookup: CDR1 SGHVS, CDR2 FQNEAQ. There are 16 residues in the CDR3. The V and J ends lost 0 bases and 7 bases, in that order; junction bases with no gene match: 4. The CDR3 bases are TGTGCCAGCAGCTTAGCAGGGGGACAGGGAAATTCACCCCTCCACTTT. Encoded protein: CASSLAGGQGNSPLHF.

The chain uses TRBV7-3 and TRBJ1-3; D perhaps matches TRBD1 (6 bases). CDR3 length: 14 residues. Deletions cut 5 bases from V and 3 bases from J, with 11 bases between. Germline V gene sequence: CDR1 SGHTA, CDR2 FQGTGA. CDR3: CASSPTGIGNTIYF. In DNA, the CDR3 is TGTGCCAGCAGCCCAACAGGGATTGGAAACACCATATATTTT.

This clone was seen more than once but under ten times. The chain joins TRBV27 to TRBJ2-7, with 7 positions matching TRBD2. With V trimmed by 6 bases and J by 3 bases, 8 bases remained unmatched. Germline V gene data show CDR1 as MNHEY and CDR2 as SMNVEV (reference sequence). The CDR3 length is 14 residues. The CDR3 here is CASRPGGVNYEQYF. The CDR3, as DNA: TGTGCCAGCAGACCTGGGGGGGTAAACTACGAGCAGTACTTC.

The genes are TRBV30 and TRBJ2-2; D gene unclear. V shed 0 bases and J shed 4 bases, with 6 bases lying between them. The CDR3 totals 13 residues. In germline, CDR1 is GTSNPN, CDR2 SVGIG (reference sequence). This CDR3 reads CAWSVRLTGELFF. CDR3 in DNA: TGTGCCTGGAGTGTGCGGCTCACCGGGGAGCTGTTTTTT.

The chain has TRBV30 and TRBJ1-5; D is unresolved. Germline-derived CDR1 and CDR2 are GTSNPN and SVGIG (reference sequence). V was shortened by 4 bases and J by 1 base, with 11 bases between the two germline ends. The CDR3 runs to 14 residues. CDR3 protein: CAWTKVGSNQPQHF. The CDR3 DNA reads TGTGCCTGGACGAAAGTCGGGAGCAATCAGCCCCAGCATTTT.

This chain links TRBV5-1 with TRBJ2-3; 8 positions agree with TRBD1. The CDR3 totals 16 residues. V lost 4 bases to trimming and J lost 3 bases; unmatched junction nucleotides: 10. Germline CDR1 and CDR2: SGHRS and YFSETQ. The CDR3 is CASSRGQGDRTDTQYF. The CDR3 coding sequence is TGCGCCAGCAGCCGCGGACAGGGTGATAGAACAGATACGCAGTATTTT.

V gene TRBV28 combines with J gene TRBJ2-7; 7 bases match TRBD1. The germline V gene has CDR1 MDHEN and CDR2 SYDVKM. The length of the CDR3 is 15 residues. V was clipped by 5 bases and J by 3 bases; unmatched bases: 10. The DNA for the CDR3 is TGTGCCAGCAGTGCGACAGGGCAGCTCGGCTACGAGCAGTACTTC. Translation: CASSATGQLGYEQYF.